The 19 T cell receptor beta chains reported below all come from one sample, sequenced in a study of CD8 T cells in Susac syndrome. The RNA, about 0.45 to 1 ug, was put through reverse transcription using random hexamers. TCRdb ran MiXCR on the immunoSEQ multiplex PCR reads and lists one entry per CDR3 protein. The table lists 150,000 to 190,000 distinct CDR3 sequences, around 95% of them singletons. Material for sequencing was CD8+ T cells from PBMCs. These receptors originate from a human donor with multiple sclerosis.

The CDR3 region is CASSEGGMKTQYF. CDR3 nucleotide sequence: TGTGCCAGCAGCGAAGGGGGCATGAAGACCCAGTACTTC. The chain joins TRBV6-2 or TRBV6-3 to TRBJ2-5, with 7 bases matching TRBD1. V shed 6 bases and J 6 bases; nucleotides not matched to a gene: 7. In germline, CDR1 is MNHEY, CDR2 SVGEGT. The CDR3 loop spans 13 amino acids.

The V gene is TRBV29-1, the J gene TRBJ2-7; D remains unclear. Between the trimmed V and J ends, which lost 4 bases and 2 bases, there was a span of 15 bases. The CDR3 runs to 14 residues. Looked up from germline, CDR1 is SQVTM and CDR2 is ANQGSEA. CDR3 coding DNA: TGCAGCGTTGGGGTTCCGGGTTGGGCCTACGAGCAGTACTTC. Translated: CSVGVPGWAYEQYF.

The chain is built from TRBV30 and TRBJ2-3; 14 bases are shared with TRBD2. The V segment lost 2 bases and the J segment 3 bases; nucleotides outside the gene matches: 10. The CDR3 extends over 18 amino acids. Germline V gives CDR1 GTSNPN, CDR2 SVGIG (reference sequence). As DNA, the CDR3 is TGTGCCTGGAGTCTAGTACAATGGACTAGCGGGGGGACAGATACGCAGTATTTT. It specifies CAWSLVQWTSGGTDTQYF.

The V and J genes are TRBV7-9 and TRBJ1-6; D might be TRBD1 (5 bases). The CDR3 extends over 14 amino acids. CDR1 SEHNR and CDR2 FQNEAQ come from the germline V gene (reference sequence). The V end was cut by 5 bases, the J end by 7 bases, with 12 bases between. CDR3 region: CASSTGASNSPLHF. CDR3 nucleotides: TGTGCCAGCAGCACCGGGGCCTCGAATTCACCCCTCCACTTT. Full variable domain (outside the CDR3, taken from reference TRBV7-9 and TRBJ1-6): DTGVSQNPRHKITKRGQNVTFRCDPISEHNRLYWYRQTLGQGPEFLTYFQNEAQLEKSRLLSDRFSAERPKGSFSTLEIQRTEQGDSAMYLCASSTGASNSPLHFGNGTRLTVT.

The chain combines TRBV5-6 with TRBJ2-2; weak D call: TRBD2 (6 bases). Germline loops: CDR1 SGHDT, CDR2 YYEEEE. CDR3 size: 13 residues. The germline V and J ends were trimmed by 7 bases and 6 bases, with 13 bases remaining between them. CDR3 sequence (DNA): TGTGCCAGCTTTCGGCGGGGTGCCGGGGAGCTGTTTTTT. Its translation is CASFRRGAGELFF.

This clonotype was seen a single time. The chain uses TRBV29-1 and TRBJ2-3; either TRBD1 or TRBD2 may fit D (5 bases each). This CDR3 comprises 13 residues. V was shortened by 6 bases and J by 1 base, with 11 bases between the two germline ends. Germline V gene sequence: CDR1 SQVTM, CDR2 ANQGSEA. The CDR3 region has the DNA TGCAGCGTGGAGTCGGGGCGCACAGATACGCAGTATTTT. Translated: CSVESGRTDTQYF.

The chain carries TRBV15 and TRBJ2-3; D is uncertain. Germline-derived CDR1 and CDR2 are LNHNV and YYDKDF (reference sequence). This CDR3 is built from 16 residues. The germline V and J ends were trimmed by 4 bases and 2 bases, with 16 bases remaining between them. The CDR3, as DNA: TGTGCCACCAGCACCACTCCGATGGGGTCCACAGATACGCAGTATTTT. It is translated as CATSTTPMGSTDTQYF. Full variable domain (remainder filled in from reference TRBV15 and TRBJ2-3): DAMVIQNPRYQVTQFGKPVTLSCSQTLNHNVMYWYQQKSSQAPKLLFHYYDKDFNNEADTPDNFQSRRPNTSFCFLDIRSPGLGDTAMYLCATSTTPMGSTDTQYFGPGTRLTVL.

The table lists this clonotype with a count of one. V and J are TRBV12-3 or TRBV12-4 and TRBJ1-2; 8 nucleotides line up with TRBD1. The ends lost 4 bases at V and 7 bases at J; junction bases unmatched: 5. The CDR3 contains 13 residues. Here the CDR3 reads CASSSPDRAGYTF. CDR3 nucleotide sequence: TGTGCCAGCAGTTCCCCGGACAGGGCTGGCTACACCTTC.

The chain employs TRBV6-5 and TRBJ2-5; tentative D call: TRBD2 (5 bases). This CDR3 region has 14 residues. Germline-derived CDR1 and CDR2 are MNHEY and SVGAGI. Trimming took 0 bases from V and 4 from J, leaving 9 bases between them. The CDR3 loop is CASSYSIRGETQYF. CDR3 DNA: TGTGCCAGCAGTTACTCGATACGGGGAGAGACCCAGTACTTC.

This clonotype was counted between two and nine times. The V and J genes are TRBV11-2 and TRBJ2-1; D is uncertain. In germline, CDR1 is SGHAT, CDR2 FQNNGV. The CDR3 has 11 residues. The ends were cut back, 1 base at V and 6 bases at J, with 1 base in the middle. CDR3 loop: CASSLVNEQFF. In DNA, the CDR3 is TGTGCCAGCAGCTTAGTCAATGAGCAGTTCTTC.

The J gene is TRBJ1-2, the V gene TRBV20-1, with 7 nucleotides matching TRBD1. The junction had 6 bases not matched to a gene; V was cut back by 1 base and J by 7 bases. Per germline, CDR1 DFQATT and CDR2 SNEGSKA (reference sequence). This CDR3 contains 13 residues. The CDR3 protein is CSARVEEGAGYTF. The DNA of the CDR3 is TGCAGTGCTAGAGTCGAGGAGGGGGCTGGCTACACCTTC.

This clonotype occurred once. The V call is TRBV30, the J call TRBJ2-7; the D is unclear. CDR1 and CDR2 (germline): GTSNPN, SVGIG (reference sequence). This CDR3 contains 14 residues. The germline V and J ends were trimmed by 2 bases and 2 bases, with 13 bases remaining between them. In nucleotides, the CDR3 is TGTGCCTGGAGTCGCCCCCCACGGACCTACGAGCAGTACTTC. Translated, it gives CAWSRPPRTYEQYF.

CDR3 sequence reads: CASSQGTAPYEQYV. In DNA form, the CDR3 reads TGTGCCAGCAGCCAAGGGACGGCTCCCTACGAGCAGTACGTC. The rearrangement links TRBV3-1 to TRBJ2-7; D call uncertain. The CDR3 is 14 amino acids. Trimming removed 1 base from V and 2 bases from J, with 9 bases in between. CDR1 and CDR2 (germline): LGHDT, YNNKEL (reference sequence).

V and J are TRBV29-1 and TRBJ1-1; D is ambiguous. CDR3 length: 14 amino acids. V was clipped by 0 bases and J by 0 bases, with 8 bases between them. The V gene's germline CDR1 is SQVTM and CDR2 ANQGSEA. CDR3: CSVEDLFMNTEAFF. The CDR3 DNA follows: TGCAGCGTTGAAGATCTCTTCATGAACACTGAAGCTTTCTTT.

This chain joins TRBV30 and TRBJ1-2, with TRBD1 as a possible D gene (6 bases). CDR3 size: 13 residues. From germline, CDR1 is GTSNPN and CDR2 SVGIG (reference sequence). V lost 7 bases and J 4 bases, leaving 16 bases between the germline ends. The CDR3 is CAFKSDSSYGYTF. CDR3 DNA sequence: TGTGCCTTTAAATCGGACAGCTCCTATGGCTACACCTTC.

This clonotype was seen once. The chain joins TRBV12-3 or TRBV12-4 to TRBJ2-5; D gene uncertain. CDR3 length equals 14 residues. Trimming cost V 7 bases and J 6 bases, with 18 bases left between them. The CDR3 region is CASTSQAARQTQYF. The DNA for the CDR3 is TGTGCCAGCACTTCCCAGGCGGCGCGGCAGACCCAGTACTTC.

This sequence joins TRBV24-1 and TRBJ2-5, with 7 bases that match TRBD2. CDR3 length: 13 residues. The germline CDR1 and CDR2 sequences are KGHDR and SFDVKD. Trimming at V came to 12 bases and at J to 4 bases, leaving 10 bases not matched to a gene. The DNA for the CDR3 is TGTGCCGTCTCTAGCGGCCGAGGAGAGACCCAGTACTTC. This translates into CAVSSGRGETQYF.

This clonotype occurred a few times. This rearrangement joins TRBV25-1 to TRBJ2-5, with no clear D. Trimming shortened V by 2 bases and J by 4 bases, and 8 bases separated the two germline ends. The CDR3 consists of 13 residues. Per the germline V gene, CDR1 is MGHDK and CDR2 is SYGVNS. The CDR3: CASSETLGETQYF. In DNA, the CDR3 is TGTGCCAGCAGTGAAACCCTGGGAGAGACCCAGTACTTC.

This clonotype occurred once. The CDR3 sequence is CAWQGAGGANVLTF. Written as DNA, the CDR3 is TGTGCCTGGCAGGGGGCAGGTGGGGCCAACGTCCTGACTTTC. The chain joins TRBV30 to TRBJ2-6, with TRBD1 matching over 8 bases. Germline-derived CDR1 and CDR2 are GTSNPN and SVGIG (reference sequence). The CDR3 runs 14 residues. The V and J ends lost 5 bases and 3 bases, in that order; junction bases with no gene match: 3.